This TCR beta chain was sequenced in a study of T cell responses to AZD1222 COVID-19 vaccine. The CDR3 sequence is 15 residues long. Trimming left V 1 base short and J 2 bases short, with 11 bases between. Germline V gene data show CDR1 as MDHEN and CDR2 as SYDVKM. Produced via immunoSEQ multiplex PCR; TCRdb's table is partial and in-frame only. The table has around 140,000 clones, about 89% seen once; the top ten hold 4.5% to 6.5%. The chain couples TRBV28 to TRBJ1-2; tentative D call: TRBD1 (5 bases). This sequence was found in an adult in good health. The sample consisted of peripheral blood, taken on day 0 of AZD1222 vaccination. CDR3 bases: TGTGCCAGCAGTTTATATTCGGGGGACAACTATGGCTACACCTTC. Its protein product is CASSLYSGDNYGYTF.